The 5 T cell receptor beta chains presented below share a single source sample, sequenced in a study of Ad26.COV2.S vaccination and SARS-CoV-2 variants. Treatment denoted: some 20 received Ad26.COV2.S at low or high dose, single or two shots; five or six received placebo; per-sample allocation not given. At day 63 after the first vaccine or placebo injection, samples were drawn. TCRdb's table, derived via immunoSEQ multiplex PCR, lists solely in-frame clones and lacks some. The top ten clones hold around 6.4% of a sample with hundreds of thousands of clones, approximately 90% of them seen once. The material was peripheral blood, obtained in a trial of Ad26.COV2.S vaccine versus placebo. The receptors stem from a person between 18 and 65 years old who received the Ad26.COV2.S COVID-19 vaccine or a placebo.

This clone is a singleton in its sample. V usage is TRBV7-2 and J usage is TRBJ2-5; D ambiguous. Trimming left V 5 bases short and J 5 bases short, with 9 bases between. The CDR3 runs to 12 residues. CDR1 and CDR2 (germline): SGHTA, FQGNSA. The CDR3: CASSLPPETQYF. In DNA form, the CDR3 reads TGTGCCAGCAGCCTCCCCCCCGAGACCCAGTACTTC.

The rearrangement uses TRBV30 and TRBJ2-3, with 11 nucleotides matching TRBD1. V shed 5 bases and J 4 bases; nucleotides not matched to a gene: 8. The V gene's germline CDR1 is GTSNPN and CDR2 SVGIG (reference sequence). This CDR3 spans 15 amino acids. CDR3 sequence: CAWGWTGGFADTQYF. DNA for the CDR3: TGTGCCTGGGGGTGGACAGGGGGCTTCGCAGATACGCAGTATTTT.

This sequence joins TRBV30 and TRBJ2-2, with D possibly being TRBD1 (5 bases). The germline gives CDR1 GTSNPN, CDR2 SVGIG (reference sequence). The V end lost 1 base, the J end lost 3 bases, and 12 bases lay between the germline ends. This CDR3 is built from 15 residues. CDR3 DNA: TGTGCCTGGAGTGGCAGGGATGTGGACACCGGGGAGCTGTTTTTT. Translation gives CAWSGRDVDTGELFF.

The chain is built from TRBV9 and TRBJ1-2; TRBD1 might be the D (6 bases). There are 15 residues in the CDR3. V dropped 4 bases and J dropped 9 bases, with 22 bases sitting between them. Germline CDR1 SGDLS, CDR2 YYNGEE. The CDR3 nucleotides are TGTGCCAGCAGCATCCACCCGGTGGGGGGGCTCAGCTACACCTTC. This codes for CASSIHPVGGLSYTF.

The rearrangement uses TRBV24-1 and TRBJ2-1; D gene ambiguous. The V end was cut by 3 bases, the J end by 0 bases, with 11 bases between. Germline V CDR1 and CDR2: KGHDR, SFDVKD. The CDR3 consists of 16 residues. This chain's CDR3 is CATSDPGSSSYNEQFF. The CDR3 DNA sequence: TGTGCCACCAGTGATCCCGGGTCCAGCTCCTACAATGAGCAGTTCTTC.